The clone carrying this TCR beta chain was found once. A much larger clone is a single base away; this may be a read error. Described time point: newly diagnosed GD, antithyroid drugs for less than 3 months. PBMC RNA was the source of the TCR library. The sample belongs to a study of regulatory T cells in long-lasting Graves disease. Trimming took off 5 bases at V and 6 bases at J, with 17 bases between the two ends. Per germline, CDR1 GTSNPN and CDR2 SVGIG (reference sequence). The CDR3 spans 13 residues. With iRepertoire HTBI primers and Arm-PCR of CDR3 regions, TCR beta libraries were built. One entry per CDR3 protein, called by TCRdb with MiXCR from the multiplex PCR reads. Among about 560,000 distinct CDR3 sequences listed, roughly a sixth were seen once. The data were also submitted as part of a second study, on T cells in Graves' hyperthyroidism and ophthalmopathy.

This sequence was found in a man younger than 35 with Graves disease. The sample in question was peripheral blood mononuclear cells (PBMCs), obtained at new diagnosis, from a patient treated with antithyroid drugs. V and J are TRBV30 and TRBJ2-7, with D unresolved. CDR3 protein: CAWRGWNWGEQYF. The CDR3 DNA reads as TGTGCCTGGCGTGGATGGAACTGGGGCGAGCAGTACTTC.